This TCR beta chain stems from a study of beta chain features in type 1 diabetes. Points on this clone: The antigen is not known.

Study observations and caveats: A moderate, significant TCRB CDR3 shortening appeared in type 1 diabetes across four CD4+ subsets. Cells that show high TCR expression could be over-represented by cDNA sequencing.

Every bit of the isolated RNA underwent reverse transcription, so sequencing read expressed TCRB transcripts. Some clones are missing from TCRdb's copy, which holds only in-frame ones; the method was immunoSEQ multiplex PCR. The sample comprises hundreds of thousands of clones, approximately 9.9% of which are singletons, and roughly 1% rests with the top ten. Germline V gene lookup returns CDR1 MNHNS and CDR2 SASEGT. The CDR3 extends over 15 amino acids. Trimming left V 4 bases short and J 2 bases short, with 14 bases between. The specimen was central memory CD4+ T cells from blood. The gene calls are TRBV6-1 and TRBJ2-5; tentatively, D is TRBD2 (6 bases). This clonotype originated in a man aged 25 to 45 with type 1 diabetes. The CDR3 coding sequence is TGTGCCAGCAGTGGCAATACGGCGGGGCAAGAGACCCAGTACTTC. Its translation: CASSGNTAGQETQYF.